This is a list of T cell receptor beta chains from one sample in a study of CD8 T cells in Susac syndrome. TCRdb analysed the immunoSEQ multiplex PCR reads with MiXCR anew, one entry per CDR3 protein. The repertoire holds tens of thousands of distinct CDR3 sequences, with more than 85% as singletons. The source material was CD8+ T cells from PBMCs. The source is a human donor with multiple sclerosis. The conserved cysteine and the conserved F or W are not part of the CDR3 here. The D gene is left open where the match is weak.

D: TRBD2; V: TRBV28; CDR3: ASSYLGRAYEQY
D: -; V: TRBV9; CDR3: ASSASLNSEQY
D: -; V: TRBV28; CDR3: ASSFRGRLTYEQY
D: -; V: TRBV29-1; CDR3: SVERSGDHGYT
D: -; V: TRBV29-1; CDR3: SAHGGREGAF
D: TRBD1; V: TRBV2; CDR3: ASSGQGARYGYT
D: -; V: TRBV4-1; CDR3: ASSQTKQGGGAWAAF
D: -; V: TRBV5-6; CDR3: ASSLGLPTHLPQQF
D: -; V: TRBV7-9; CDR3: ASSLAGVERGYT
D: TRBD1; V: TRBV6-4; CDR3: ASSDQGGLTDTQY
D: -; V: TRBV29-1; CDR3: SVGAGGDYEQY
D: TRBD1; V: TRBV12-3/TRBV12-4; CDR3: ASSSSGGPSTDTQY
D: -; V: TRBV28; CDR3: ASSYPGELF
D: TRBD1; V: TRBV6-5; CDR3: ASSMTGKEQF
D: -; V: TRBV6-5; CDR3: ASSYSDGYT
D: -; V: TRBV4-3; CDR3: ASSQDSWSSYNEQF
D: -; V: TRBV11-2; CDR3: ASSLEADTQY
D: -; V: TRBV5-1; CDR3: ASSAYTGELF
D: -; V: TRBV9; CDR3: ASSNSLQGDAF
D: -; V: TRBV5-6; CDR3: ASSLAGGYGYT
D: -; V: TRBV19; CDR3: ASSVWTVNTEAF
D: -; V: TRBV20-1; CDR3: SAPGGSTEAF
D: -; V: TRBV6-2/TRBV6-3; CDR3: ASSYNGGHTEAF
D: -; V: TRBV11-2; CDR3: ASSLGLGDYEQY
D: TRBD1; V: TRBV5-1; CDR3: ASSSEIRDSWDEQY
D: -; V: TRBV28; CDR3: ASSNRDTTYNEQF
D: TRBD2; V: TRBV12-3/TRBV12-4; CDR3: ASSSVAGFAYEQY
D: -; V: TRBV9; CDR3: ASSVAGSYEQY
D: -; V: TRBV4-1; CDR3: ASSQFQRRSSYNEQF
D: -; V: TRBV7-9; CDR3: ASQRTLDPEAF
D: TRBD2; V: TRBV20-1; CDR3: SARGVRVGLAGPASYNEQF
D: -; V: TRBV19; CDR3: ASRRRGSAISQPQH
D: -; V: TRBV6-1; CDR3: ASSKPLPLWGLQDNEQF
D: -; V: TRBV27; CDR3: ASSPPHPDTQY
D: -; V: TRBV12-3/TRBV12-4; CDR3: ASILAGNEQF
D: TRBD1; V: TRBV28; CDR3: ASSLTGEGYGYT
D: TRBD2; V: TRBV7-8; CDR3: ASSFNTGLPYEQY
D: TRBD1; V: TRBV6-1; CDR3: ASRPLGVKRDRGKDEQY
D: -; V: TRBV6-5; CDR3: ASSTGAGNTIY
D: TRBD1; V: TRBV7-9; CDR3: ASSPGQGRGEQY
D: -; V: TRBV30; CDR3: AWSVGAGEAEAF
D: -; V: TRBV5-1; CDR3: ASSLGDFSYEQY
D: -; V: TRBV29-1; CDR3: SVEDGRKTYNEQF
D: -; V: TRBV24-1; CDR3: ATSDLPGVITDTQY
D: TRBD2; V: TRBV6-2/TRBV6-3; CDR3: ASSWILAGVENEQF